Following are 4 T cell receptor beta chains from one sample sequenced in a study of cytotoxic CD8 clonotypes in ibrutinib-treated CLL. Sequencing was performed with immunoSEQ multiplex PCR; in TCRdb, only in-frame clones are kept and a portion is missing. The sample includes about 24,000 clones, about four fifths of them seen just once. The sample in question was PBMCs, obtained before ibrutinib treatment. Every receptor here comes from a human donor with chronic lymphocytic leukemia.

The J gene is TRBJ1-5, the V gene TRBV15; no firm D call. CDR3 length: 16 amino acids. CDR1 is LNHNV and CDR2 is YYDKDF in the germline V gene (reference sequence). Trimming removed 0 bases from V and 5 bases from J, with 14 bases in between. The CDR3 DNA sequence: TGTGCCACCAGCAGAGATCCCACAAGGGCAGATCAGCCCCAGCATTTT. Encoded protein: CATSRDPTRADQPQHF.

CDR3 region: CASSLEGLAGETQYF. The CDR3, as DNA: TGTGCCAGCAGCTTAGAGGGCCTTGCGGGAGAGACCCAGTACTTC. The genes are TRBV11-3 and TRBJ2-5, with a tentative D call TRBD2 (5 bases). V was pared by 0 bases and J by 4 bases, with 12 bases between. CDR1 is SGHNT, CDR2 YENEEA, per germline. This CDR3 contains 15 residues.

V is TRBV2 and J is TRBJ1-1; D not certain. This CDR3 comprises 13 residues. Trimming removed 6 bases at V and 0 bases at J, with 8 bases between. From germline, CDR1 is SNHLY and CDR2 FYNNEI. The CDR3 is CASREIMNTEAFF. The CDR3 DNA reads as TGTGCCAGCAGAGAAATTATGAACACTGAAGCTTTCTTT.

V is TRBV5-1 and J is TRBJ2-3, with TRBD2 matching 11 bases. CDR1 and CDR2 from the germline V gene are SGHRS and YFSETQ. The CDR3 has 16 amino acids. The ends lost 0 bases at V and 6 bases at J; junction bases unmatched: 6. The CDR3 DNA reads as TGCGCCAGCAGCTTGGGGGCGACTAGCGGGACGGATACGCAGTATTTT. The encoded protein is CASSLGATSGTDTQYF.